What follows are 20 T cell receptor beta chains derived from one specimen sequenced in a study of cytomegalovirus exposure and HLA in healthy donors (TCRdb year 2017). The library was made by the immunoSEQ multiplex PCR assay. The multiplex PCR relied on a mix of 60 forward primers for TCR Vbeta segments and 13 reverse primers for TCR Jbeta segments. TCRdb obtained this table from immuneACCESS and retained in-frame rearrangements with V and J assigned. These tables miss some clones; where compared with another copy, unresolved V genes account for less than half of the shortfall, and the remainder is unexplained. The sample contains roughly 120,000 clones, roughly 67% of them found a single time. In total, the top ten clones hold about 8.6% of the sample. Source material: PBMCs. These receptors came from a man aged 18 to 30 in good health and CMV-seropositive.

This sequence joins TRBV11-2 and TRBJ1-6, with D uncertain. Trimming removed 3 bases at V and 8 bases at J, with 8 bases between. Germline V gene lookup returns CDR1 SGHAT and CDR2 FQNNGV. The CDR3 totals 13 residues. The CDR3 spells CASSFGTDSPLHF. CDR3 bases: TGTGCCAGCAGCTTTGGCACCGATTCACCCCTCCACTTT.

In the case of this clone: The junction and the germline gene differ at one end; a read error may be behind it. The chain combines TRBV5-4 with TRBJ2-6; perhaps TRBD2 as D (6 bases). CDR1 SGHNT and CDR2 YYREEE come from the germline V gene (reference sequence). The CDR3 totals 18 residues. The CDR3 loop is CASSLGWKTSSGANVLTF. DNA for the CDR3: TGTGCCAGCAGTTTGGGGTGGAAGACTAGCTCTGGGGCCAACGTCCTGACTTTC.

J is TRBJ2-3 and V is TRBV5-1; 7 positions match TRBD2. The CDR3 length is 16 residues. The V gene end was trimmed by 4 bases and the J gene end by 2 bases; junction bases not matched to a gene: 10. Germline CDR1 reads SGHRS; CDR2 reads YFSETQ. For the CDR3, the DNA is TGCGCCAGCAGCCCTCTGGCAGGGACTATCACAGATACGCAGTATTTT. It specifies CASSPLAGTITDTQYF.

The CDR3 nucleotides are TGTGCCAGCAGTGCGGGGGAGGCCTACAATGAGCAGTTCTTC. It yields the protein CASSAGEAYNEQFF. The V gene is TRBV25-1, the J gene TRBJ2-1; weak D call: TRBD2 (6 bases). Per germline, CDR1 MGHDK and CDR2 SYGVNS. V was cut by 4 bases and J by 2 bases, with 9 bases left in between. CDR3 size: 14 residues.

The chain employs TRBV29-1 and TRBJ2-5, with 12 bases aligning to TRBD2. Losses at the gene ends were 3 bases for V and 9 bases for J; bases not matched to a gene: 14. Germline V CDR1 and CDR2: SQVTM, ANQGSEA. The CDR3 is made up of 16 amino acids. The CDR3 DNA follows: TGCAGCGTTGAGGTCGGGACTAGCGGGTCCAGGTCGGCCCAGTACTTC. Encoded protein: CSVEVGTSGSRSAQYF. Looking up the rest from reference TRBV29-1 and TRBJ2-5 gives the full variable domain: SAVISQKPSRDICQRGTSLTIQCQVDSQVTMMFWYRQQPGQSLTLIATANQGSEATYESGFVIDKFPISRPNLTFSTLTVSNMSPEDSSIYLCSVEVGTSGSRSAQYFGPGTRLLVL.

V and J are TRBV6-1 and TRBJ1-6; a possible D gene is TRBD1 (5 bases). From germline, CDR1 is MNHNS and CDR2 SASEGT. Trimming took 2 bases from V and 6 from J, leaving 14 bases between them. The CDR3 runs 16 residues. The CDR3 sequence is CASSEFFYQGNSPLHF. The CDR3 nucleotides are TGTGCCAGCAGTGAATTCTTTTACCAGGGTAATTCACCCCTCCACTTT.

In DNA, the CDR3 is TGTGCCAGCAGCCTGGGACAGAACACCGGGGAGCTGTTTTTT. It codes for CASSLGQNTGELFF. The V and J genes are TRBV11-2 and TRBJ2-2; a possible D gene is TRBD1 (6 bases). This CDR3 region has 14 residues. V gave up 5 bases and J gave up 1 base, with 8 bases separating them. Germline V lookup: CDR1 SGHAT, CDR2 FQNNGV.

V gene TRBV10-2 combines with J gene TRBJ2-1; 8 positions match TRBD2. The V segment lost 10 bases and the J segment 4 bases; nucleotides outside the gene matches: 6. The germline CDR1 and CDR2 sequences are WSHSY and SAAADI. The CDR3 consists of 13 residues. CDR3 DNA: TGCGCCACCATAGCGGGGTTATACAATGAGCAGTTCTTC. Residues: CATIAGLYNEQFF.

The chain employs TRBV29-1 and TRBJ2-2; D perhaps matches TRBD2 (6 bases). The germline CDR1 and CDR2 sequences are SQVTM and ANQGSEA. V lost 5 bases to trimming and J lost 6 bases, with 13 bases between them. The CDR3 loop spans 13 amino acids. The CDR3 DNA follows: TGCAGCGTTAGTGAGGGGAGGTCCGGGGAGCTGTTTTTT. Encoded protein: CSVSEGRSGELFF.

The chain combines TRBV7-9 with TRBJ2-3, with TRBD1 identical over 7 bases. The germline gives CDR1 SEHNR, CDR2 FQNEAQ (reference sequence). This CDR3 region has 13 residues. V shed 5 bases and J 6 bases; nucleotides not matched to a gene: 5. CDR3 region: CASSPDREDTQYF. CDR3 in DNA: TGTGCCAGCAGCCCCGACAGGGAGGATACGCAGTATTTT.

The rearrangement uses TRBV2 and TRBJ1-5, with a possible D match to TRBD1 (5 bases). The germline V gene has CDR1 SNHLY and CDR2 FYNNEI. The V end was cut by 6 bases, the J end by 5 bases, with 11 bases between. The CDR3 runs to 13 residues. This CDR3 is CASRREQDQPQHF. CDR3 DNA: TGTGCCAGCAGGAGAGAACAGGATCAGCCCCAGCATTTT.

The rearrangement joins TRBV4-2 to TRBJ2-5, with D unresolved. The J call could be wrong; TRBJ2-7 is a better fit for the DNA end. CDR3 length equals 13 residues. The germline CDR1 and CDR2 sequences are LGHNA and YNFKEQ. The CDR3 nucleotides are TGTGCCAGCAGCTACGGTGTAACCTACGAGCAGTACTTC. Translation gives CASSYGVTYEQYF.

The chain recombines TRBV11-2 with TRBJ2-7; the match to TRBD2 covers 9 bases. The CDR3 is 15 amino acids. Germline assignment: CDR1 SGHAT and CDR2 FQNNGV. V trimming: 10 bases; J trimming: 3 bases; junction bases outside the gene matches: 13. This chain's CDR3 is CATSVVGTSLYEQYF. For the CDR3, the DNA is TGTGCCACCTCCGTGGTCGGGACTAGCCTCTACGAGCAGTACTTC.

This clone was detected a few times. The chain joins TRBV28 to TRBJ1-4; D gene uncertain. Trimming removed 5 bases at V and 13 bases at J, with 11 bases between. The CDR3 spans 11 residues. Germline CDR1 is MDHEN and CDR2 is SYDVKM. CDR3 DNA sequence: TGTGCCAGCAGTCCGTCCATGAGACTGTTTTTT. Translated: CASSPSMRLFF.

The genes are TRBV5-1 and TRBJ2-7; the match to TRBD1 covers 8 bases. The CDR3 is made up of 16 amino acids. CDR1 and CDR2 (germline): SGHRS, YFSETQ. V gave up 1 base and J gave up 6 bases; unmatched junction bases: 12. CDR3 residues: CASSLLPTGDQSEQYF. As DNA, the CDR3 is TGCGCCAGCAGCTTGCTCCCGACAGGGGATCAAAGCGAGCAGTACTTC. Combining the CDR3 with reference TRBV5-1 and TRBJ2-7 gives the whole variable domain KAGVTQTPRYLIKTRGQQVTLSCSPISGHRSVSWYQQTPGQGLQFLFEYFSETQRNKGNFPGRFSGRQFSNSRSEMNVSTLELGDSALYLCASSLLPTGDQSEQYFGPGTRLTVT.

The chain carries TRBV9 and TRBJ2-5; 9 positions match TRBD1. V lost 6 bases to trimming and J lost 1 base; unmatched junction nucleotides: 7. The germline V gene has CDR1 SGDLS and CDR2 YYNGEE. This CDR3 spans 15 amino acids. DNA of the CDR3: TGTGCCAGCACCCTTGGGACAGGGAGCCAAGAGACCCAGTACTTC. This sequence encodes CASTLGTGSQETQYF.

This chain joins TRBV7-2 and TRBJ2-7; TRBD2 aligns across 12 bases. CDR1 and CDR2 from the germline V gene are SGHTA and FQGNSA. This CDR3 is 15 amino acids long. V lost 5 bases and J lost 0; bases outside the gene matches: 2. Written as DNA, the CDR3 is TGTGCCAGCAGCCGGACTAGCGGGGCCTCCTACGAGCAGTACGTC. Translating it yields CASSRTSGASYEQYV.

This clone occurred a few times. The J gene is TRBJ1-1, the V gene TRBV20-1, with unresolved D. Trimming cost V 6 bases and J 1 base, with 6 bases left between them. This CDR3 has 11 residues. Germline CDR1 is DFQATT and CDR2 is SNEGSKA (reference sequence). The CDR3 here is CSATQNTEAFF. Here the CDR3 DNA reads TGCAGTGCCACACAGAACACTGAAGCTTTCTTT.

The chain combines TRBV14 with TRBJ2-2; tentatively, D is TRBD2 (6 bases). With 5 bases removed from V and 7 bases from J, the gap between germline ends came to 11 bases. Looked up from germline, CDR1 is SGHDN and CDR2 is FVKESK. The CDR3 is 13 residues long. The CDR3 protein is CASSVKAGGELFF. The CDR3 nucleotides are TGTGCCAGCAGCGTCAAAGCGGGCGGGGAGCTGTTTTTT. Filled out from reference TRBV14 and TRBJ2-2, the complete variable domain reads EAGVTQFPSHSVIEKGQTVTLRCDPISGHDNLYWYRRVMGKEIKFLLHFVKESKQDESGMPNNRFLAERTGGTYSTLKVQPAELEDSGVYFCASSVKAGGELFFGEGSRLTVL.

The rearrangement uses TRBV7-9 and TRBJ2-7, with D possibly TRBD1 on 6 matching bases. This CDR3 is built from 14 residues. With 3 bases removed from V and 5 bases from J, the gap between germline ends came to 14 bases. Looked up from germline, CDR1 is SEHNR and CDR2 is FQNEAQ (reference sequence). DNA of the CDR3: TGTGCCAGCAGCTTTACAGGGCTTAGGGACGAGCAGTACTTC. Protein: CASSFTGLRDEQYF.